This TCR beta chain was identified in a study of cytomegalovirus exposure and HLA in healthy donors. Study at large: When 398 donors were genotyped, 81% of them were found to fall in the Caucasian-associated ancestry cluster. Study-level findings and limits: HLA-A and HLA-B allele assignments for most subjects were reportedly predicted accurately using TCR beta sequences.

Among the donors, all were healthy bone marrow donors. Nominal health characterized the donors when sampled, though unrecorded immune exposures were likely. For this clone: Its target is not known.

Germline CDR1 is MNHNY and CDR2 is SVGAGI (reference sequence). CDR3 length: 16 residues. The ends lost 8 bases at V and 0 bases at J; junction bases unmatched: 11. This PCR relied on a set of 60 Vbeta primers and 13 Jbeta primers. Profiling relied on immunoSEQ multiplex PCR, and the TCRdb table lists in-frame clones only, not all of them. The sample gives some 140,000 clones, over 65% of which show up once; 2.1% is in the top ten. The chain is built from TRBV6-6 and TRBJ2-3, with 7 bases identical to TRBD2. Input material: PBMCs. This clonotype originated in a young man in good health and CMV-seronegative. In DNA, the CDR3 is TGTGCCAGCGCCGCCCCTACAGCGGGGAGCACAGATACGCAGTATTTT. It yields the protein CASAAPTAGSTDTQYF.